One and the same sample provided the 21 T cell receptor beta chains below, sequenced in a study of shared clonotypes between healthy human individuals. Naive CD8 isolation took CD45RO-negative cells positively selected for CCR7 and excluded terminally differentiated effector memory CD45RA+ cells. Sequenced by immunoSEQ multiplex PCR; TCRdb stores in-frame clones only, minus some. The table records about 680,000 clones, approximately 90% of them present only once. The material sequenced was naive CD8+ T cells sorted from blood. The receptors originated from a man between 25 and 39 years old in good health.

The gene calls are TRBV15 and TRBJ2-2; 10 bases align to TRBD1. The CDR3 consists of 13 residues. Trimming cost V 9 bases and J 5 bases; bases outside gene matches: 3. Germline CDR1 is LNHNV and CDR2 is YYDKDF (reference sequence). The CDR3 here is CATPGQGTGELFF. Here the CDR3 DNA reads TGTGCCACGCCGGGACAGGGGACCGGGGAGCTGTTTTTT.

The chain employs TRBV10-3 and TRBJ2-7; D ambiguous. Germline V gene data show CDR1 as ENHRY and CDR2 as SYGVKD. V lost 3 bases, J lost 4 bases, and 10 bases lay in between. This CDR3 spans 13 amino acids. The CDR3 DNA follows: TGTGCCATCAGTGATAACAGCGTATACGAGCAGTACTTC. This sequence encodes CAISDNSVYEQYF.

The table lists this clone with a few counts. Other DNA sequences within the sample encode an identical CDR3. The chain carries TRBV27 and TRBJ2-3; no clear D. This CDR3 has 11 residues. From germline, CDR1 is MNHEY and CDR2 SMNVEV (reference sequence). V lost 5 bases and J lost 0, with 0 bases in between. The CDR3 coding sequence is TGTGCCAGCAGTAGCACAGATACGCAGTATTTT. As protein: CASSSTDTQYF.

The chain joins TRBV14 to TRBJ1-2; no clear D. This CDR3 spans 17 amino acids. V lost 0 bases to trimming and J lost 4 bases, with 18 bases between them. The germline V gene encodes CDR1 SGHDN and CDR2 FVKESK. The CDR3 loop is CASSQETPSRGFYGYTF. CDR3 nucleotides: TGTGCCAGCAGCCAAGAAACTCCTAGCCGGGGTTTCTATGGCTACACCTTC.

Turning to this clone: Being one base from a much bigger clone, this may be a read error. The same CDR3 arises from other DNA sequences in this sample as well. This rearrangement joins TRBV6-1 to TRBJ2-1; D not certain. CDR1 MNHNS and CDR2 SASEGT come from the germline V gene. Trimming shortened V by 3 bases and J by 0 bases, and 3 bases separated the two germline ends. This CDR3 has 13 amino acids. CDR3 nucleotide sequence: TGTGCCAGCAGTGACAGCTCCTACAATGAGCAGTTCTTC. As protein: CASSDSSYNEQFF.

This chain joins TRBV7-9 and TRBJ1-2, with TRBD1 as a possible D gene (5 bases). Looked up from germline, CDR1 is SEHNR and CDR2 is FQNEAQ (reference sequence). V gave up 6 bases and J gave up 4 bases, with 18 bases separating them. The CDR3 is 15 amino acids. CDR3 bases: TGTGCCAGCAGGGACACCCCGGGCCAAGGCTATGGCTACACCTTC. Amino acids: CASRDTPGQGYGYTF.

The chain uses TRBV11-2 and TRBJ2-5, with unresolved D. The V end was cut by 4 bases, the J end by 2 bases, with 17 bases between. The germline V gene encodes CDR1 SGHAT and CDR2 FQNNGV. This CDR3 spans 16 amino acids. Here the CDR3 reads CASSSTLGSWQETQYF. The CDR3 DNA sequence: TGTGCCAGCAGCTCGACCTTGGGTAGTTGGCAAGAGACCCAGTACTTC.

The chain is built from TRBV5-4 and TRBJ2-7; maybe TRBD2 (6 bases). From germline, CDR1 is SGHNT and CDR2 YYREEE (reference sequence). V was shortened by 0 bases and J by 1 base, with 17 bases between the two germline ends. The CDR3 is made up of 17 amino acids. In DNA form, the CDR3 reads TGTGCCAGCAGCTTGGAGGGAGGCGGGACCGCTTCCTACGAGCAGTACTTC. Its protein is CASSLEGGGTASYEQYF.

The rearrangement joins TRBV9 to TRBJ2-1, with TRBD2 matching 11 bases. V gave up 1 base and J gave up 7 bases; unmatched junction bases: 4. The CDR3 covers 15 residues. Germline CDR1 SGDLS, CDR2 YYNGEE. In nucleotides, the CDR3 is TGTGCCAGCAGCGTATTAGCGGGAGGGCCGAATGAGCAGTTCTTC. Translation gives CASSVLAGGPNEQFF.

This chain uses TRBV6-5 with TRBJ1-1, with D perhaps matching TRBD1 (5 bases). The germline V and J ends were trimmed by 4 bases and 1 base, with 10 bases remaining between them. The CDR3 consists of 14 residues. Germline V gene sequence: CDR1 MNHEY, CDR2 SVGAGI. The CDR3 region has the DNA TGTGCCAGCAGTTGGGGGACGGGGAACACTGAAGCTTTCTTT. Encoded protein: CASSWGTGNTEAFF.

The rearrangement joins TRBV27 to TRBJ1-1, with 7 bases matching TRBD1. Germline CDR1 and CDR2: MNHEY and SMNVEV (reference sequence). V trimming: 5 bases; J trimming: 5 bases; junction bases outside the gene matches: 2. The CDR3 totals 12 residues. CDR3 DNA: TGTGCCAGCAGTAAGGGGGCAACTGAAGCTTTCTTT. Amino acids: CASSKGATEAFF.

This clone was detected once. V is TRBV27 and J is TRBJ1-3; 8 bases are a match to TRBD1. Germline CDR1 and CDR2: MNHEY and SMNVEV (reference sequence). This CDR3 spans 16 amino acids. V shed 5 bases, J shed 2 bases, and the junction held 8 bases outside the gene matches. The CDR3 sequence is CASSAKQGDPGNTIYF. The CDR3 nucleotides are TGTGCCAGCAGTGCAAAACAGGGGGATCCTGGAAACACCATATATTTT.

The V call is TRBV7-9, the J call TRBJ2-5; D not resolved. This CDR3 comprises 13 residues. Trimming took 1 base from V and 2 from J, leaving 5 bases between them. Germline CDR1 SEHNR, CDR2 FQNEAQ (reference sequence). CDR3 sequence (DNA): TGTGCCAGCAGCTTAGGATTTCAAGAGACCCAGTACTTC. Encoded protein: CASSLGFQETQYF. The full variable domain, completed using reference TRBV7-9 and TRBJ2-5, is DTGVSQNPRHKITKRGQNVTFRCDPISEHNRLYWYRQTLGQGPEFLTYFQNEAQLEKSRLLSDRFSAERPKGSFSTLEIQRTEQGDSAMYLCASSLGFQETQYFGPGTRLLVL.

The chain is built from TRBV7-9 and TRBJ1-2; TRBD1 is a possible D gene (5 bases). From germline, CDR1 is SEHNR and CDR2 FQNEAQ (reference sequence). CDR3 length: 15 amino acids. Trimming cost V 3 bases and J 0 bases, with 11 bases left between them. CDR3: CASSFDREANYGYTF. CDR3 nucleotides: TGTGCCAGCAGCTTCGACAGAGAAGCTAACTATGGCTACACCTTC. Full variable domain (remainder filled in from reference TRBV7-9 and TRBJ1-2): DTGVSQNPRHKITKRGQNVTFRCDPISEHNRLYWYRQTLGQGPEFLTYFQNEAQLEKSRLLSDRFSAERPKGSFSTLEIQRTEQGDSAMYLCASSFDREANYGYTFGSGTRLTVV.

This clone has only one observation. The rearrangement joins TRBV15 to TRBJ1-1; 7 bases fit TRBD1. Germline loops: CDR1 LNHNV, CDR2 YYDKDF (reference sequence). With V trimmed by 4 bases and J by 10 bases, 9 bases remained unmatched. The CDR3 length is 13 residues. As DNA, the CDR3 is TGTGCCACCAGCACAGAGACAGGGTCGGCAGCTTTCTTT. Translated, it gives CATSTETGSAAFF.

The genes are TRBV7-8 and TRBJ2-1; 7 positions match TRBD2. The CDR3 is made up of 16 amino acids. V gave up 1 base and J gave up 3 bases; unmatched junction bases: 6. CDR1 is SGHVS and CDR2 is FQNEAQ in the germline V gene. Here the CDR3 DNA reads TGTGCCAGCAGCTTAGATCCCTCGGGGGGCTACAATGAGCAGTTCTTC. This encodes CASSLDPSGGYNEQFF.

This clone was counted a single time. The V gene is TRBV11-1, the J gene TRBJ2-7; 12 bases line up with TRBD2. Trimming removed 3 bases from V and 7 bases from J; junction bases left unmatched: 7. This CDR3 contains 15 residues. CDR1 SGHAT and CDR2 FQDESV come from the germline V gene (reference sequence). The CDR3 loop is CASSFRLAGVDEQYF. The CDR3 region has the DNA TGTGCCAGCAGCTTCCGACTAGCGGGAGTAGATGAGCAGTACTTC.

In its sample, this clone was seen once. CDR3 sequence reads: CASSNYEQYF. CDR3 nucleotide sequence: TGTGCCAGCAGTAACTACGAGCAGTACTTC. The chain links TRBV25-1 to TRBJ2-7, with D unresolved. Germline V lookup: CDR1 MGHDK, CDR2 SYGVNS. The CDR3 spans 10 residues. The V and J ends lost 5 bases and 3 bases respectively, with 2 bases between them.

This chain connects TRBV7-9 to TRBJ2-2; 12 nucleotides agree with TRBD2. V lost 5 bases, J lost 6 bases, and 4 bases stayed unmatched. This CDR3 spans 15 amino acids. The V gene's germline CDR1 is SEHNR and CDR2 FQNEAQ (reference sequence). CDR3 bases: TGTGCCAGCAGCGGGGGGACTAGCGGGCCCGGGGAGCTGTTTTTT. Translation: CASSGGTSGPGELFF.

The chain couples TRBV7-8 to TRBJ2-7, with 10 bases aligning to TRBD2. Per the germline V gene, CDR1 is SGHVS and CDR2 is FQNEAQ. V shed 2 bases, J shed 4 bases, and the junction held 5 bases outside the gene matches. The CDR3 contains 15 residues. The CDR3 DNA sequence: TGTGCCAGCAGCTTAAGCGCTAGCGGGAGTTACGAGCAGTACTTC. Encoded protein: CASSLSASGSYEQYF.

The rearrangement uses TRBV7-9 and TRBJ2-5, with 9 bases fitting TRBD2. V trimming: 8 bases; J trimming: 5 bases; junction bases outside the gene matches: 9. CDR1 SEHNR and CDR2 FQNEAQ come from the germline V gene (reference sequence). CDR3 length: 14 residues. CDR3 nucleotides: TGTGCCAGCTGCCATAGCGGGGGTATGGAGACCCAGTACTTC. This gives the protein CASCHSGGMETQYF. Using reference TRBV7-9 and TRBJ2-5 for the parts outside the CDR3, the full variable domain is DTGVSQNPRHKITKRGQNVTFRCDPISEHNRLYWYRQTLGQGPEFLTYFQNEAQLEKSRLLSDRFSAERPKGSFSTLEIQRTEQGDSAMYLCASCHSGGMETQYFGPGTRLLVL.